This T cell receptor (beta chain) originates from a study of molecular identifiers for immune sequencing clone quantification. Findings and caveats of the study: Detecting spiked Jurkat TCR RNA from one cell among approximately 1 million naive cells was reportedly possible.

This clonotype was found many times. Its antigen remains unknown. The authors built bulk TCR libraries by previously described methods with listed TCR primers. TCRdb used MiXCR to reprocess the PCR reads, holding one entry per CDR3 protein. Among around 20,000 distinct CDR3 sequences, about a sixth were seen once, and the ten largest hold 0.8% to 1%. As CD8+CD4-CCR7+CD45RA+ cells, naive CD8 T cells were sorted. This CDR3 is 13 amino acids long. Germline V gene data show CDR1 as LGHNA and CDR2 as YNFKEQ. V was trimmed by 0 bases and J by 7 bases, leaving 9 bases between them. The sequence came from a human donor in good health. Some libraries in this study had Jurkat cell RNA spiked in. The chain joins TRBV4-2 to TRBJ1-1, with D possibly TRBD1 on 5 matching bases. Sequences were obtained from naive CD8+ T cells from blood, with Jurkat cell RNA spiked in. Subset described: FACS-sorted CD8+CD4-CCR7+CD45RA+ naive T cells. CDR3 in DNA: TGTGCCAGCAGCCAAGATGGGACCAGTGAAGCTTTCTTT. Encoded protein: CASSQDGTSEAFF.